The 26 T cell receptor beta chains given below trace back to one sample, sequenced in a study of T cell clones after liver transplantation (dated by TCRdb to the late 2010s). Per the publication, the time point label means: pre-transplant. Receptor libraries were prepared by the immunoSEQ multiplex PCR assay. This is the immuneACCESS table as TCRdb keeps it, with only in-frame sequences that have V and J called. A part of the clones is gone; compared with another copy, unresolved V genes explain less than half, and the rest is unexplained. Recorded for this sample are approximately 68,000 clones; 80% of them occurred a single time. The ten largest clones capture about 0.6% of the sample. The material sequenced was CD4+ T cells from blood, taken before liver transplant. The receptors were gathered from a human donor who received a liver transplant.

The chain links TRBV5-1 to TRBJ2-6; D is unresolved. Germline-derived CDR1 and CDR2 are SGHRS and YFSETQ. CDR3 length equals 14 residues. V was trimmed by 4 bases and J by 2 bases, leaving 7 bases between them. The DNA of the CDR3 is TGCGCCAGCAGCCGAACGGCTGGGGCCAACGTCCTGACTTTC. Translating gives CASSRTAGANVLTF.

This chain connects TRBV28 to TRBJ2-4; D is uncertain. Germline CDR1 is MDHEN and CDR2 is SYDVKM. Trimming left V 1 base short and J 2 bases short, with 12 bases between. The CDR3 spans 16 residues. The CDR3 loop reads CASSLSATFPKNIQYF. In nucleotides, the CDR3 is TGTGCCAGCAGTTTATCGGCAACCTTCCCCAAAAACATTCAGTACTTC.

The V gene is TRBV28, the J gene TRBJ1-2; a possible D gene is TRBD1 (5 bases). CDR1 is MDHEN, CDR2 SYDVKM, per germline. The CDR3 is made up of 14 amino acids. The V end was cut by 6 bases, the J end by 5 bases, with 16 bases between. CDR3 sequence: CASSEGGVGYGYTF. The CDR3 nucleotides read TGTGCCAGCAGCGAAGGAGGGGTAGGGTATGGCTACACCTTC.

The chain is built from TRBV7-9 and TRBJ2-3; D is perhaps TRBD1 or TRBD2 (6 bases each). Germline V gene lookup returns CDR1 SEHNR and CDR2 FQNEAQ (reference sequence). The CDR3 runs to 17 residues. Trimming pared 1 base from V and 3 bases from J, leaving 17 bases between. The CDR3 region is CASSLGRGQGRTDTQYF. CDR3 sequence (DNA): TGTGCCAGCAGCTTAGGTCGAGGTCAGGGGAGGACAGATACGCAGTATTTT.

The rearrangement uses TRBV28 and TRBJ1-5; D not resolved. This CDR3 is 15 amino acids long. V lost 4 bases, J lost 5 bases, and 15 bases lay in between. The germline V gene encodes CDR1 MDHEN and CDR2 SYDVKM. In DNA form, the CDR3 reads TGTGCCAGCAGTTCCTTGGGGAGGTCCGATCAGCCCCAGCATTTT. Translated: CASSSLGRSDQPQHF.

The gene calls are TRBV2 and TRBJ2-7, with 12 bases identical to TRBD2. CDR1 is SNHLY and CDR2 is FYNNEI in the germline V gene. The CDR3 is 15 amino acids. V trimming: 5 bases; J trimming: 4 bases; junction bases outside the gene matches: 6. The chain's CDR3 is CASSWSSGRGYEQYF. The CDR3 DNA reads as TGTGCCAGCAGTTGGTCTAGCGGGAGGGGGTACGAGCAGTACTTC.

CDR3 DNA: TGTGCCAGCATTCTTCAGGGCATGAACACTGAAGCTTTCTTT. The encoded protein is CASILQGMNTEAFF. The chain uses TRBV6-1 and TRBJ1-1, with D perhaps matching TRBD1 (5 bases). The CDR3 contains 14 residues. Trimming removed 7 bases from V and 0 bases from J, with 12 bases in between. Germline V CDR1 and CDR2: MNHNS, SASEGT.

This clone was picked up a small number of times. CDR3 sequence: CASTSGRAYEQYF. The CDR3 DNA is TGTGCCAGCACCTCTGGGAGGGCCTACGAGCAGTACTTC. The gene calls are TRBV7-8 and TRBJ2-7, with 7 bases aligning to TRBD2. CDR3 size: 13 residues. Germline V lookup: CDR1 SGHVS, CDR2 FQNEAQ. J was trimmed by 2 bases and V by 7 bases; bases with no gene match: 5.

This clone is deemed medium-sized (0.01 to 0.1%). V and J are TRBV20-1 and TRBJ1-4, with D unclear. Germline values: CDR1 DFQATT, CDR2 SNEGSKA (reference sequence). The CDR3 sequence is 10 residues long. Trimming took off 6 bases at V and 8 bases at J, with 7 bases between the two ends. CDR3 in amino acids: CSAPTEKLFF. For the CDR3, the DNA is TGCAGTGCCCCGACGGAAAAACTGTTTTTT.

The rearrangement uses TRBV5-1 and TRBJ1-2; no clear D. CDR1 and CDR2 (germline): SGHRS, YFSETQ. CDR3 size: 13 residues. With 4 bases removed from V and 6 bases from J, the gap between germline ends came to 13 bases. For the CDR3, the DNA is TGCGCCAGCAGCCCTATGGGAAACCATGGCTACACCTTC. It translates to CASSPMGNHGYTF. Full variable domain (rest looked up from reference TRBV5-1 and TRBJ1-2): KAGVTQTPRYLIKTRGQQVTLSCSPISGHRSVSWYQQTPGQGLQFLFEYFSETQRNKGNFPGRFSGRQFSNSRSEMNVSTLELGDSALYLCASSPMGNHGYTFGSGTRLTVV.

This sequence joins TRBV7-2 and TRBJ2-3, with TRBD1 matching 10 bases. The V gene's germline CDR1 is SGHTA and CDR2 FQGNSA. The CDR3 runs 15 residues. V dropped 5 bases and J dropped 2; count of bases not matched to a gene: 4. The CDR3, as DNA: TGTGCCAGCAGCCGGGGACAGGGGATCACAGATACGCAGTATTTT. Its translation is CASSRGQGITDTQYF.

The genes are TRBV6-1 and TRBJ1-4; D gene unclear. The V gene lost 2 bases and the J gene lost 5 bases, with 12 bases spanning the gap. The length of the CDR3 is 15 residues. In germline, CDR1 is MNHNS, CDR2 SASEGT. CDR3 region: CASSEPKGRNEKLFF. CDR3 sequence (DNA): TGTGCCAGCAGTGAACCGAAAGGGAGGAATGAAAAACTGTTTTTT.

In the case of this clone: A single base separates this from a much larger clone, so it may be a read error. Other DNA sequences within the sample encode an identical CDR3. As DNA, the CDR3 is TGTGCCAGCAGTTTATGGGCGGGAGGGCCACACGAGCAGTATTTC. Translation gives CASSLWAGGPHEQYF. The J gene is TRBJ2-7, the V gene TRBV28; 9 nucleotides line up with TRBD2. Germline values: CDR1 MDHEN, CDR2 SYDVKM. CDR3 length equals 15 residues. Complete variable domain (other parts from reference TRBV28 and TRBJ2-7): DVKVTQSSRYLVKRTGEKVFLECVQDMDHENMFWYRQDPGLGLRLIYFSYDVKMKEKGDIPEGYSVSREKKERFSLILESASTNQTSMYLCASSLWAGGPHEQYFGPGTRLTVT.

The V and J genes are TRBV5-1 and TRBJ1-4, with no clear D. The CDR3 length is 13 residues. The germline V gene has CDR1 SGHRS and CDR2 YFSETQ. V was shortened by 0 bases and J by 3 bases, with 3 bases between the two germline ends. The CDR3 DNA follows: TGCGCCAGCAGCTTGGAGGCTAATGAAAAACTGTTTTTT. This codes for CASSLEANEKLFF.

The chain uses TRBV5-8 and TRBJ2-1; D is perhaps TRBD2 (5 bases). From germline, CDR1 is SGHTS and CDR2 YDEGEE. V was clipped by 3 bases and J by 6 bases, with 13 bases between them. The CDR3 contains 14 residues. The CDR3 loop is CASSSQGRVNEQFF. DNA of the CDR3: TGTGCCAGCAGCTCCCAAGGGCGGGTCAATGAGCAGTTCTTC.

This chain connects TRBV13 to TRBJ2-2; 10 nucleotides agree with TRBD1. The trim removed 2 bases at V and 3 bases at J, leaving 9 bases unmatched. This CDR3 has 18 amino acids. From germline, CDR1 is PRHDT and CDR2 FYEKMQ (reference sequence). CDR3 in DNA: TGTGCCAGCAGCTTAATACCTGGACAGGGGGTAGACACCGGGGAGCTGTTTTTT. Its protein product is CASSLIPGQGVDTGELFF. The full variable domain, rest sourced from reference TRBV13 and TRBJ2-2, is AAGVIQSPRHLIKEKRETATLKCYPIPRHDTVYWYQQGPGQDPQFLISFYEKMQSDKGSIPDRFSAQQFSDYHSELNMSSLELGDSALYFCASSLIPGQGVDTGELFFGEGSRLTVL.

The V call is TRBV5-1, the J call TRBJ1-3, with no clear D. The V and J ends lost 2 bases and 0 bases respectively, with 6 bases between them. The CDR3 spans 14 residues. Germline lookup yields CDR1 SGHRS and CDR2 YFSETQ. CDR3 DNA: TGCGCCAGCAGCTTCGATGCCTCTGGAAACACCATATATTTT. Translation gives CASSFDASGNTIYF.

This clone was seen more than once but under ten times. The J gene is TRBJ2-1, the V gene TRBV15; D gene ambiguous. The CDR3 consists of 15 residues. Per the germline V gene, CDR1 is LNHNV and CDR2 is YYDKDF (reference sequence). The germline V and J ends were trimmed by 1 base and 3 bases, with 10 bases remaining between them. CDR3 bases: TGTGCCACCAGCAGAGTGTTTTTAGACTACAATGAGCAGTTCTTC. Its translation: CATSRVFLDYNEQFF.

This chain links TRBV6-6 with TRBJ2-7, with 7 nucleotides matching TRBD1. Germline CDR1 is MNHNY and CDR2 is SVGAGI (reference sequence). V lost 7 bases and J lost 5; bases outside the gene matches: 2. This CDR3 comprises 11 residues. The CDR3 reads CASTDRDEQYF. In nucleotides, the CDR3 is TGTGCCAGCACCGACAGGGACGAGCAGTACTTC.

This chain uses TRBV19 with TRBJ2-2; the D is unclear. The CDR3 contains 14 residues. Germline V gene sequence: CDR1 LNHDA, CDR2 SQIVND (reference sequence). The V gene lost 4 bases and the J gene lost 7 bases, with 13 bases spanning the gap. The CDR3 DNA reads TGTGCCAGTAGTAGGCAGAATGGTGGCGGGGAGCTGTTTTTT. This codes for CASSRQNGGGELFF. Together with reference TRBV19 and TRBJ2-2, the CDR3 gives the full variable domain: DGGITQSPKYLFRKEGQNVTLSCEQNLNHDAMYWYRQDPGQGLRLIYYSQIVNDFQKGDIAEGYSVSREKKESFPLTVTSAQKNPTAFYLCASSRQNGGGELFFGEGSRLTVL.

V is TRBV27 and J is TRBJ2-1; D is unresolved. The germline V gene encodes CDR1 MNHEY and CDR2 SMNVEV (reference sequence). The CDR3 consists of 11 residues. V was trimmed by 6 bases and J by 4 bases, leaving 4 bases between them. CDR3 region: CASRRYNEQFF. The CDR3 nucleotides read TGTGCCAGCAGACGATACAATGAGCAGTTCTTC.

This clone was seen a single time. The chain carries TRBV28 and TRBJ1-1; 7 bases agree with TRBD1. In germline, CDR1 is MDHEN, CDR2 SYDVKM. V lost 6 bases to trimming and J lost 5 bases; unmatched junction nucleotides: 3. This CDR3 is 12 amino acids long. The CDR3 is CASSLQGTEAFF. The CDR3 DNA is TGTGCCAGCAGCCTACAGGGGACTGAAGCTTTCTTT.

V usage is TRBV2 and J usage is TRBJ1-1; tentatively, D is TRBD1 (6 bases). The germline V gene has CDR1 SNHLY and CDR2 FYNNEI. Trimming shortened V by 6 bases and J by 1 base, and 18 bases separated the two germline ends. The CDR3 has 16 residues. CDR3 bases: TGTGCCAGCAGGAAGGGGCGGGGGGCGGAGAACACTGAAGCTTTCTTT. Translation gives CASRKGRGAENTEAFF.

V gene TRBV9 combines with J gene TRBJ2-3, with TRBD2 identical over 16 bases. The CDR3 runs 16 residues. The V gene's germline CDR1 is SGDLS and CDR2 YYNGEE. V lost 2 bases, J lost 8 bases, and 5 bases stayed unmatched. This CDR3 reads CASSVGTSGRAPTQYF. The CDR3 DNA is TGTGCCAGCAGCGTTGGGACTAGCGGGAGGGCCCCTACGCAGTATTTT.

This rearrangement joins TRBV4-3 to TRBJ2-7; TRBD2 might be the D (5 bases). Germline V gives CDR1 LGHNA, CDR2 YSLEER. V was shortened by 0 bases and J by 4 bases, with 19 bases between the two germline ends. The CDR3 loop spans 17 amino acids. CDR3 in DNA: TGCGCCAGCAGCCAAGACAGCCGGTCGACATCGGGGTACGAGCAGTACTTC. Translating it yields CASSQDSRSTSGYEQYF.

The sample holds one count of this clone. The V gene is TRBV5-1, the J gene TRBJ2-7, with 10 bases that match TRBD1. Per germline, CDR1 SGHRS and CDR2 YFSETQ. Trimming removed 4 bases from V and 6 bases from J; junction bases left unmatched: 7. The CDR3 is 14 residues long. The chain's CDR3 is CASSIRDRGGEQYF. The DNA for the CDR3 is TGCGCCAGCAGCATCCGGGACAGGGGTGGCGAGCAGTACTTC.